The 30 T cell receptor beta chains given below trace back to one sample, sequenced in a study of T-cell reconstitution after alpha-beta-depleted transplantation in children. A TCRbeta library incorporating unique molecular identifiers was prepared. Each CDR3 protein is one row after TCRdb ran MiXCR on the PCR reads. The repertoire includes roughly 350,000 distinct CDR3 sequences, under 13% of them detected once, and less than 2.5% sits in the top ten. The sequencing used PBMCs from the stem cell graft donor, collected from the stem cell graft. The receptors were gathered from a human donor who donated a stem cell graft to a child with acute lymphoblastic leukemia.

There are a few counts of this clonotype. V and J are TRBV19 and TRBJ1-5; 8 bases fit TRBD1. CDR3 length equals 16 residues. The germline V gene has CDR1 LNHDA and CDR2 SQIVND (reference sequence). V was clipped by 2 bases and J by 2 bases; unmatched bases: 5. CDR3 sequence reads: CASSIQGARGNQPQHF. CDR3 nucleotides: TGTGCCAGTAGTATACAGGGGGCGCGTGGCAATCAGCCCCAGCATTTT. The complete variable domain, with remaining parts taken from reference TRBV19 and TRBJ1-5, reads DGGITQSPKYLFRKEGQNVTLSCEQNLNHDAMYWYRQDPGQGLRLIYYSQIVNDFQKGDIAEGYSVSREKKESFPLTVTSAQKNPTAFYLCASSIQGARGNQPQHFGDGTRLSIL.

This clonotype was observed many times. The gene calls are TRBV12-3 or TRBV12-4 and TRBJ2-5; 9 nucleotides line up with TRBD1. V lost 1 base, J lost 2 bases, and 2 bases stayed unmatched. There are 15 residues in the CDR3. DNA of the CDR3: TGTGCCAGCAGTTTAGGGGGACAGGGTCAAGAGACCCAGTACTTC. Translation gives CASSLGGQGQETQYF.

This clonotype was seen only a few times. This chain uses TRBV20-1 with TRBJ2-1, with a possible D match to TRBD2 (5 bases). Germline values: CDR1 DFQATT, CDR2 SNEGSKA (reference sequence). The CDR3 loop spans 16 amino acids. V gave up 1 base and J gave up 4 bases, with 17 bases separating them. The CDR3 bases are TGCAGTGCTAGAGTAACTGGAGGACCATCATACAATGAGCAGTTCTTC. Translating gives CSARVTGGPSYNEQFF.

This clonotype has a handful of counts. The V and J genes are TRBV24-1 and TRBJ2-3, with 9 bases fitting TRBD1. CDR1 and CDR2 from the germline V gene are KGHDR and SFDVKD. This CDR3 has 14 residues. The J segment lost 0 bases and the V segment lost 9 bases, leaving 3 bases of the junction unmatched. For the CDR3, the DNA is TGTGCCACCGGACAGGGGTCTAGCACAGATACGCAGTATTTT. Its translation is CATGQGSSTDTQYF.

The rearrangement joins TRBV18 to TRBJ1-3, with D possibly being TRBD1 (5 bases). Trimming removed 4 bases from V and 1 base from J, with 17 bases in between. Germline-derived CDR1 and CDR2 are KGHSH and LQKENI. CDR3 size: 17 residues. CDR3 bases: TGTGCCAGCTCACAAACAGGCAGGACTCTTTCTGGAAACACCATATATTTT. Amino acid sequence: CASSQTGRTLSGNTIYF.

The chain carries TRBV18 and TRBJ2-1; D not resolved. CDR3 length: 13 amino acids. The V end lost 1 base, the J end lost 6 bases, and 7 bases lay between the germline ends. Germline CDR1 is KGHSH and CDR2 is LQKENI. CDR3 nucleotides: TGTGCCAGCTCACCACAGAGAGGCAATGAGCAGTTCTTC. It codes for CASSPQRGNEQFF.

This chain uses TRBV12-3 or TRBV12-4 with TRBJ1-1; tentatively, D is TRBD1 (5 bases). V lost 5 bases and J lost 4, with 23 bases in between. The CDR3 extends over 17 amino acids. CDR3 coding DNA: TGTGCCAGCAGTCTTCCTCCGTGGGGGGATGAGGGCACTGAAGCTTTCTTT. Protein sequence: CASSLPPWGDEGTEAFF.

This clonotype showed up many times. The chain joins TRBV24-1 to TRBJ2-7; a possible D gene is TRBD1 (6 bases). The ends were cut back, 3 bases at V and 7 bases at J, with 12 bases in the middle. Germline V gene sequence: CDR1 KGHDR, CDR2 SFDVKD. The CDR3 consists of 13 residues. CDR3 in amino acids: CATSDGQSGEQYF. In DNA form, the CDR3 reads TGTGCCACCAGTGATGGACAGTCTGGGGAGCAGTACTTC.

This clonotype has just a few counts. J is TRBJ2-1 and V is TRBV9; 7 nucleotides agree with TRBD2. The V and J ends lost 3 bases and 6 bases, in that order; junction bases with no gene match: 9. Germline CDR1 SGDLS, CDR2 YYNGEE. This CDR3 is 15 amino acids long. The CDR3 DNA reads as TGTGCCAGCAGCGGAGGAGAGACTAGCAGCAATGAGCAGTTCTTC. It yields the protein CASSGGETSSNEQFF.

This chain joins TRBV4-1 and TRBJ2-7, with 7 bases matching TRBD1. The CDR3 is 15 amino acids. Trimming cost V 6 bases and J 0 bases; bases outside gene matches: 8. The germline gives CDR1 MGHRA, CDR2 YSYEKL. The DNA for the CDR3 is TGCGCCAGCAGTCCTACAGGGGACAGCTCCTACGAGCAGTACTTC. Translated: CASSPTGDSSYEQYF.

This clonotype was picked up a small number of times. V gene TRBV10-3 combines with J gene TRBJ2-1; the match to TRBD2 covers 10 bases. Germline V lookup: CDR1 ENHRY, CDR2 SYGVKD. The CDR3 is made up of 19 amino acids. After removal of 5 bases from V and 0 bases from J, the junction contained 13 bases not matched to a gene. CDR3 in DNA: TGTGCCATCAGTATCATAACGACTAGCGGGCTCCCCTCCTACAATGAGCAGTTCTTC. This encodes CAISIITTSGLPSYNEQFF.

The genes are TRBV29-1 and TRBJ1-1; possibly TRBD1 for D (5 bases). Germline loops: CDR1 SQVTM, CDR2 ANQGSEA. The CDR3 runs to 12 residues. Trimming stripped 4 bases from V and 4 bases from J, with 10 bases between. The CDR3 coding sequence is TGCAGCGTTGGGGGGTCGGGCACTGAAGCTTTCTTT. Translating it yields CSVGGSGTEAFF.

In DNA form, the CDR3 reads TGCGCCAGCAGCCAAGCTAAGGGGATCTACACAGATACGCAGTATTTT. Protein product: CASSQAKGIYTDTQYF. The chain is built from TRBV4-3 and TRBJ2-3; weak D call: TRBD1 (5 bases). The V end was cut by 1 base, the J end by 2 bases, with 13 bases between. CDR1 and CDR2 from the germline V gene are LGHNA and YSLEER. The CDR3 runs to 16 residues.

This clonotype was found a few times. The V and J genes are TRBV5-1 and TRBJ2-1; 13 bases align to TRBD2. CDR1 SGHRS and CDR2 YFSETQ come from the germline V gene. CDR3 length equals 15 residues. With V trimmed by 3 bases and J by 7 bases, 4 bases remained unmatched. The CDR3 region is CASSSRTSGSNEQFF. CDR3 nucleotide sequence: TGCGCCAGCAGCTCAAGGACTAGCGGGAGTAATGAGCAGTTCTTC.

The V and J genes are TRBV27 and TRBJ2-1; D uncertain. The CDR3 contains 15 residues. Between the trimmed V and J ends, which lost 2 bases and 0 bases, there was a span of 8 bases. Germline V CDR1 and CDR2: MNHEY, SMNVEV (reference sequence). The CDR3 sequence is CASSLGPFSYNEQFF. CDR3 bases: TGTGCCAGCAGTTTAGGCCCTTTCTCCTACAATGAGCAGTTCTTC.

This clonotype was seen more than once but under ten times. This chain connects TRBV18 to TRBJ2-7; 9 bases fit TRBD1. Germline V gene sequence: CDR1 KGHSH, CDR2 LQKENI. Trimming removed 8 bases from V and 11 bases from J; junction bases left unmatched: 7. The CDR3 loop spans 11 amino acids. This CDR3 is CASRTGVEEYF. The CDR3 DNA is TGTGCCAGCAGGACAGGGGTCGAAGAGTACTTC.

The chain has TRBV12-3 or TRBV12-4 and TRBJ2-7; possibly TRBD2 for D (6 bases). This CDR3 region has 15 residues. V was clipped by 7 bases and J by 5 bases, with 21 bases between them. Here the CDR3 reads CASTVRSGSWNEQYF. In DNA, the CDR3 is TGTGCCAGCACGGTGAGGTCCGGGAGTTGGAACGAGCAGTACTTC.

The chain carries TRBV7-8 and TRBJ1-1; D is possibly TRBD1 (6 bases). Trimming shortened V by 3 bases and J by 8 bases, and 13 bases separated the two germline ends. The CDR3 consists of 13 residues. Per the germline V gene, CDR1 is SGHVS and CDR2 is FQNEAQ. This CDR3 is CASSFGPGQEAFF. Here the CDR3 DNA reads TGTGCCAGCAGCTTTGGGCCTGGACAGGAAGCTTTCTTT. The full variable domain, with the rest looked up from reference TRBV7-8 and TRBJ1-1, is GAGVSQSPRYKVAKRGQDVALRCDPISGHVSLFWYQQALGQGPEFLTYFQNEAQLDKSGLPSDRFFAERPEGSVSTLKIQRTQQEDSAVYLCASSFGPGQEAFFGQGTRLTVV.

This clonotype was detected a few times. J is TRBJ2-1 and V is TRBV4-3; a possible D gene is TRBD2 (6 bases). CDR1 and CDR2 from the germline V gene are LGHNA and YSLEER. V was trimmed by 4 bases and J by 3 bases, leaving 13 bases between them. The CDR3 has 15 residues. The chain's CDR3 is CASSPVGLRYNEQFF. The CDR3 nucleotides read TGCGCCAGCAGCCCGGTGGGACTTCGCTACAATGAGCAGTTCTTC.

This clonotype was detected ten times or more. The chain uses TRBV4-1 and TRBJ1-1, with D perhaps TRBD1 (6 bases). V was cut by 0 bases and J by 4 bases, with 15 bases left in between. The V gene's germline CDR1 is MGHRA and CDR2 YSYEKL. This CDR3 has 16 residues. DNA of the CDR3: TGCGCCAGCAGCCAAGAGGGGGGCAGGGCGCGCACTGAAGCTTTCTTT. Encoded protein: CASSQEGGRARTEAFF.

The CDR3 sequence is CSAKGQADNSPLHF. In DNA form, the CDR3 reads TGCAGTGCGAAGGGACAGGCGGATAATTCACCCCTCCACTTT. V gene TRBV20-1 combines with J gene TRBJ1-6; 8 bases match TRBD1. Germline V gives CDR1 DFQATT, CDR2 SNEGSKA (reference sequence). With V trimmed by 6 bases and J by 5 bases, 6 bases remained unmatched. This CDR3 is built from 14 residues.

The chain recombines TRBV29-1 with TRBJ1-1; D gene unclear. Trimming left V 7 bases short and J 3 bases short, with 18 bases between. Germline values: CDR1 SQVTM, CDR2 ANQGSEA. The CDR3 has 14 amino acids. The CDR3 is CSAMTGGYHTEAFF. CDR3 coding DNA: TGCAGCGCGATGACCGGCGGTTATCACACTGAAGCTTTCTTT.

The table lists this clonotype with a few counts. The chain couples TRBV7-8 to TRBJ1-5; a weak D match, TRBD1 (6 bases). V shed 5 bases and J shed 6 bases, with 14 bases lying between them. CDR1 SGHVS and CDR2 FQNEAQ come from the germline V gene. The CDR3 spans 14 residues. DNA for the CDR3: TGTGCCAGCAGCCCGGGGGCGGGGGGTCAGCCCCAGCATTTT. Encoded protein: CASSPGAGGQPQHF.

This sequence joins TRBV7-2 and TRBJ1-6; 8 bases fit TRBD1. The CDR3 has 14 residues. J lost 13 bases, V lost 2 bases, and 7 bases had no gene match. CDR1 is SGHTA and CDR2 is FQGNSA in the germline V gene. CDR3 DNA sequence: TGTGCCAGCAGCTTAAGGGACAGGACGGTTCCCCTCCACTTT. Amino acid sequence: CASSLRDRTVPLHF. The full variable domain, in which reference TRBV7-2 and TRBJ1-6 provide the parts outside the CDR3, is GAGVSQSPSNKVTEKGKDVELRCDPISGHTALYWYRQSLGQGLEFLIYFQGNSAPDKSGLPSDRFSAERTGGSVSTLTIQRTQQEDSAVYLCASSLRDRTVPLHFGNGTRLTVT.

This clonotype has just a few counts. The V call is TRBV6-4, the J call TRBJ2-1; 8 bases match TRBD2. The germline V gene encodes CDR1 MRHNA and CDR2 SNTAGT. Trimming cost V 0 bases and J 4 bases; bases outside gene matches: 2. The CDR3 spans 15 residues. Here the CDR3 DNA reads TGTGCCAGCAGTGACTCAGCGGGAGTGTACAATGAGCAGTTCTTC. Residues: CASSDSAGVYNEQFF.

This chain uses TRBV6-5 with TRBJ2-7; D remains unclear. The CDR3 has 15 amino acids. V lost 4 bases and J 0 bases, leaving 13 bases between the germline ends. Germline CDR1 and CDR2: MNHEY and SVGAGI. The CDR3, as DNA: TGTGCCAGCAGTTCCCCCTCACAGAGCTCCTACGAGCAGTACTTC. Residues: CASSSPSQSSYEQYF.

CDR3 amino acids: CAWRIQGSYNSPLHF. CDR3 bases: TGTGCCTGGAGGATCCAGGGGTCCTATAATTCACCCCTCCACTTT. V is TRBV30 and J is TRBJ1-6; D may be TRBD1 (6 bases). The CDR3 consists of 15 residues. V was trimmed by 3 bases and J by 1 base, leaving 10 bases between them. CDR1 GTSNPN and CDR2 SVGIG come from the germline V gene (reference sequence).

CDR3 amino acids: CASSKTGTSGQETQYF. The CDR3 DNA is TGTGCCAGCAGCAAAACCGGGACTAGCGGCCAAGAGACCCAGTACTTC. The V gene is TRBV9, the J gene TRBJ2-5, with 11 bases lining up with TRBD2. CDR1 and CDR2 from the germline V gene are SGDLS and YYNGEE. This CDR3 has 16 residues. The ends lost 4 bases at V and 1 base at J; junction bases unmatched: 6. Full variable domain (missing parts from reference TRBV9 and TRBJ2-5): DSGVTQTPKHLITATGQRVTLRCSPRSGDLSVYWYQQSLDQGLQFLIQYYNGEERAKGNILERFSAQQFPDLHSELNLSSLELGDSALYFCASSKTGTSGQETQYFGPGTRLLVL.

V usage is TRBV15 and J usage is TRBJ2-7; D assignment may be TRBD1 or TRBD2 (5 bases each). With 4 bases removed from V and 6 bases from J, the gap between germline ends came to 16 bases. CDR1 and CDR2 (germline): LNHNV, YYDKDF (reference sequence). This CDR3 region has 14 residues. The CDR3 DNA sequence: TGTGCCACCAGCAAAGGACACGGAGGAGGCGAGCAGTACTTC. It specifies CATSKGHGGGEQYF.

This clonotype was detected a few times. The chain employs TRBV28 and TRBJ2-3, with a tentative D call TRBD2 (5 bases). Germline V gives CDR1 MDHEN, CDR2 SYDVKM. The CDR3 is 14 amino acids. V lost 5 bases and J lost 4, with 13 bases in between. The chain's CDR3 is CASSGRIGADTQYF. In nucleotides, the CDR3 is TGTGCCAGCAGTGGCCGTATCGGGGCAGATACGCAGTATTTT.